The clone carrying this T cell receptor (beta chain) has just one count. The data are from a study of control samples from healthy donors and cancer patients. The CDR3 totals 14 residues. CDR1 is SGHDT and CDR2 is YYEEEE in the germline V gene. The trim removed 2 bases at V and 3 bases at J, leaving 5 bases unmatched. Sequencing used immunoSEQ multiplex PCR; TCRdb keeps in-frame clones, though not all of them. Of 90,000 to 150,000 clones in the sample, 70% to 90% are singletons; the top ten hold about 3.2%. The source of this sequence is a man between 35 and 55 years old in good health. The sequenced sample consisted of blood. This chain connects TRBV5-6 to TRBJ2-7; 7 bases line up with TRBD1. The CDR3 protein is CASSFSGGVYEQYF. The CDR3 DNA sequence: TGTGCCAGCAGCTTTTCAGGGGGAGTCTACGAGCAGTACTTC.